The entry that follows covers one T cell receptor beta chain sequence. It has no known antigen specificity. No much larger clone is present one base from it, and per-base qualities are unavailable. V is cut by 0 bases and J by 5 bases, and the space between the germline ends is 20 bases. The CDR3 holds 17 amino acids from the cysteine to the phenylalanine. Kept here is only the CDR3 DNA, which spans 51 bases and is read in frame from base 1. Looking up the germline V gene (reference sequence) yields CDR1 MNHEY and CDR2 SMNVEV. Patients with a history of autoimmune disease or receiving systemic immunosuppression were excluded from the trial. In every dose cohort, peripheral blood was drawn for TCR sequencing at baseline, cycle 4 day 1, and cycle 7 day 1. Samples came from an open-label, multicenter, first-in-human phase I dose-escalation trial of ivuxolimab. Adults with locally advanced or metastatic melanoma, renal cell, hepatocellular, or head and neck squamous cell carcinoma were enrolled in the trial. CD4+ and CD8+ T cells were sorted separately from peripheral blood before TCR sequencing.

These data are taken from a study of OX40 agonist ivuxolimab in advanced cancers. Broadly, across the study: The costimulatory receptor OX40 (CD134) was targeted by ivuxolimab, a fully human IgG2 agonistic monoclonal antibody. Intravenous ivuxolimab was administered to patients every 2 weeks at six dose levels: 0.01, 0.1, 0.3, 1.5, 3 and 10 mg/kg. Among the 52 dose-escalation patients, about 19 had hepatocellular carcinoma, 15 melanoma, 9 renal cell carcinoma and 9 head and neck cancer. A male proportion of about 79% and a mean age of around 60 years, ranging from about 20 to 85, were recorded for the dose-escalation cohort. Prior anti-PD-1, anti-PD-L1 or anti-CTLA-4 therapy was permitted, and less than 45% of dose-escalation patients had received checkpoint inhibitors. Three dose-escalation patients achieved partial responses, one with hepatocellular carcinoma and two with cutaneous melanoma. Peripheral TCRbeta sequencing was intended to test whether TCR sequence diversity was altered and clonal T-cell expansion was caused by ivuxolimab. The monotherapy dose-escalation portion (N ≈ 55 patients) of the phase I ivuxolimab trial is reported in the paper.

For sequencing of the TCRbeta CDR3 region, genomic DNA was extracted from the sorted cells. The immunoSEQ Assay was used to sequence the TCRbeta CDR3 regions. The immuneACCESS repertoire file appears here via TCRdb, limited to in-frame rearrangements. These files lack a portion of the clones; in checked studies, under half of the deficit traces to unresolved V genes, and the cause of the others is not known. This sample has 45,000 to 50,000 clones in its table, and approximately 90% of those were observed once. Around 30% of the sample rests with the top ten. Paper-wide results and their limitations: After ivuxolimab, more expanded clones were found on average in CD8+ T cells than in CD4+ T cells. Which antigens the clonally expanded peripheral T cells were specific for was not determined. At doses of 0.1 to 3.0 mg/kg, clonal expansion of both CD4+ and CD8+ blood T cells was observed from baseline to week 6. Low levels of normalized T-cell clonal expansion were also shown by some nonresponding patients. In partial responders in the 0.1-3.0 mg/kg groups, normalized peripheral clonal expansion was found to be among the lowest, especially among CD8+ T cells.

The clonotype was recovered from an adult with an advanced solid tumor such as melanoma, head and neck, liver or kidney cancer. The sample here was CD4+ or CD8+ T cells sorted from blood, taken in a trial of the OX40 agonist ivuxolimab. The chain is made from TRBV27 and TRBJ2-7, and TRBD1 may be the D gene, going by 6 matching bases. The DNA sequence is TGTGCCAGCAGTTTATCTTCAGGGGATTCCGGTTTTAACGAGCAGTACTTC. This gives the protein CASSLSSGDSGFNEQYF.